Below are 23 T cell receptor beta chains sequenced from a single sample in a study of T-cell memory formation after mild COVID-19 (dated by TCRdb to the early 2020s). To prepare the library, 5' RACE was applied. The sequencing machine was an Illumina NovaSeq 6000. The public reads were reanalyzed by TCRdb: fastp trimming at Q25, MiXCR alignment, in-frame beta chains only. A single entry per CDR3 protein holds the most common genes and DNA from its merged rows. The sample table records 55,000 to 75,000 distinct CDR3 sequences; approximately 30% of these occur just once. Of the sample, roughly 45% falls within the top ten clones. The sequencing input was PBMCs or a T cell subset sorted from them (not recorded which). These TCRs come from a man aged 18 to 29 who had mild COVID-19 (a few samples of this study predate the infection). The sample titles of this study are shuffled in the database, so cell type and time point are left out; the donor was told from shared clones.

The V and J genes are TRBV7-9 and TRBJ1-2; no clear D gene. V gave up 2 bases and J gave up 6 bases, with 16 bases separating them. Germline V gene lookup returns CDR1 SEHNR and CDR2 FQNEAQ (reference sequence). This CDR3 is 15 amino acids long. DNA of the CDR3: TGTGCCAGCAGCTTATGGGTAATGGGAAATCATGGCTACACCTTC. Residues: CASSLWVMGNHGYTF.

This clonotype was seen a few times. The chain has TRBV12-3 or TRBV12-4 and TRBJ2-2; TRBD2 matches at 10 bases. Losses at the gene ends were 9 bases for V and 6 bases for J; bases not matched to a gene: 10. The CDR3 runs to 15 residues. The CDR3 sequence is CASGPGAGGPGELFF. In DNA, the CDR3 is TGTGCCAGTGGGCCGGGAGCGGGGGGGCCCGGGGAGCTGTTTTTT.

The table lists this clonotype with a few counts. The gene calls are TRBV5-6 and TRBJ2-4, with TRBD1 as a possible D gene (6 bases). Trimming left V 0 bases short and J 3 bases short, with 13 bases between. Per the germline V gene, CDR1 is SGHDT and CDR2 is YYEEEE. The CDR3 extends over 16 amino acids. CDR3 bases: TGTGCCAGCAGCTTGGACAGGGAAGGTGGCAAAAACATTCAGTACTTC. This codes for CASSLDREGGKNIQYF.

The J gene is TRBJ1-1, the V gene TRBV19; 7 bases align to TRBD1. Germline-derived CDR1 and CDR2 are LNHDA and SQIVND (reference sequence). The CDR3 extends over 15 amino acids. V was clipped by 7 bases and J by 0 bases; unmatched bases: 8. This CDR3 is CASTYTGVMNTEAFF. The CDR3 DNA is TGTGCCAGTACCTATACAGGGGTTATGAACACTGAAGCTTTCTTT.

The gene calls are TRBV28 and TRBJ2-7, with 11 bases aligning to TRBD1. Trimming took 5 bases from V and 3 from J; bases not matched to a gene: 3. CDR1 and CDR2 (germline): MDHEN, SYDVKM. The CDR3 length is 14 residues. The CDR3 nucleotides read TGTGCCAGCAGTCCCGGGACAGGGGGCTACGAGCAGTACGTC. Encoded protein: CASSPGTGGYEQYV.

This chain connects TRBV6-5 to TRBJ2-1; TRBD1 matches 8 bases. V lost 0 bases to trimming and J lost 6 bases; unmatched junction nucleotides: 7. There are 16 residues in the CDR3. Germline V gene sequence: CDR1 MNHEY, CDR2 SVGAGI. The CDR3 spells CASSYSTGESSNEQFF. The CDR3 nucleotides are TGTGCCAGCAGTTACTCGACAGGGGAAAGTAGCAATGAGCAGTTCTTC.

J is TRBJ2-5 and V is TRBV28; 10 bases match TRBD2. V lost 6 bases, J lost 0 bases, and 4 bases stayed unmatched. CDR1 MDHEN and CDR2 SYDVKM come from the germline V gene. The CDR3 contains 15 residues. The chain's CDR3 is CASRLSGGYQETQYF. CDR3 nucleotides: TGTGCCAGCAGACTTAGCGGGGGGTACCAAGAGACCCAGTACTTC.

The chain couples TRBV11-2 to TRBJ1-2, with D possibly being TRBD1 (5 bases). Trimming stripped 3 bases from V and 0 bases from J, with 8 bases between. CDR1 SGHAT and CDR2 FQNNGV come from the germline V gene. CDR3 length: 14 residues. The CDR3, as DNA: TGTGCCAGCAGCTTTGCAGGGTCTAACTATGGCTACACCTTC. It specifies CASSFAGSNYGYTF.

This clonotype was detected only a few times. CDR3 sequence reads: CASSQVQDDEQYF. In nucleotides, the CDR3 is TGCGCCAGCAGCCAAGTTCAGGATGACGAGCAGTACTTC. This chain uses TRBV4-1 with TRBJ2-7; the D is unclear. The CDR3 runs to 13 residues. Trimming removed 1 base at V and 5 bases at J, with 9 bases between. CDR1 and CDR2 from the germline V gene are MGHRA and YSYEKL.

A few counts support this clonotype. The chain joins TRBV5-1 to TRBJ2-7; 8 positions match TRBD2. The CDR3 spans 15 residues. Looked up from germline, CDR1 is SGHRS and CDR2 is YFSETQ. V trimming: 0 bases; J trimming: 4 bases; junction bases outside the gene matches: 6. In DNA, the CDR3 is TGCGCCAGCAGCTTGGGGACGGGGGGGCTGTACGAGCAGTACTTC. Translation: CASSLGTGGLYEQYF.

The genes are TRBV7-2 and TRBJ2-3; D is ambiguous. Germline CDR1 is SGHTA and CDR2 is FQGNSA. The CDR3 has 15 residues. The ends were cut back, 5 bases at V and 1 base at J, with 13 bases in the middle. The CDR3 is CASSLHIVGTDTQYF. CDR3 nucleotide sequence: TGTGCCAGCAGCCTACACATAGTTGGCACAGATACGCAGTATTTT.

V gene TRBV4-1 combines with J gene TRBJ2-1; TRBD1 is a possible D gene (6 bases). Germline-derived CDR1 and CDR2 are MGHRA and YSYEKL. V lost 5 bases and J lost 0, with 14 bases in between. This CDR3 has 16 amino acids. The CDR3 region is CASSTLGASSYNEQFF. In nucleotides, the CDR3 is TGCGCCAGCAGCACCTTGGGGGCTAGCTCCTACAATGAGCAGTTCTTC.

The V call is TRBV5-5, the J call TRBJ2-7, with D possibly being TRBD1 (5 bases). Trimming cost V 4 bases and J 3 bases, with 17 bases left between them. CDR1 is SGHKS and CDR2 is YYEKEE in the germline V gene (reference sequence). The CDR3 has 15 amino acids. The CDR3 DNA reads TGTGCCAGCAGCGTGACAGACGGTAGCCTCTACGAGCAGTACGTC. Translation gives CASSVTDGSLYEQYV.

This clonotype turned up a few times. This sequence joins TRBV27 and TRBJ1-4; weak D call: TRBD1 (5 bases). There are 12 residues in the CDR3. Trimming removed 5 bases at V and 10 bases at J, with 11 bases between. Germline values: CDR1 MNHEY, CDR2 SMNVEV (reference sequence). CDR3 region: CASSQVGGKLFF. The DNA for the CDR3 is TGTGCCAGCAGTCAAGTCGGGGGAAAACTGTTTTTT.

J is TRBJ1-1 and V is TRBV4-1; TRBD1 matches at 7 bases. Per germline, CDR1 MGHRA and CDR2 YSYEKL. CDR3 size: 16 residues. V lost 4 bases to trimming and J lost 4 bases; unmatched junction nucleotides: 12. The CDR3 region is CASSPILNRGATEAFF. CDR3 in DNA: TGCGCCAGCAGCCCCATACTCAACAGGGGAGCCACTGAAGCTTTCTTT.

The chain recombines TRBV5-4 with TRBJ2-5; 9 bases match TRBD2. Germline CDR1 and CDR2: SGHNT and YYREEE (reference sequence). The CDR3 is 17 amino acids. V shed 0 bases, J shed 2 bases, and the junction held 8 bases outside the gene matches. The CDR3 sequence: CASSLVGLAGEQETQYF. The CDR3 DNA reads TGTGCCAGCAGCTTGGTTGGGTTAGCGGGGGAGCAAGAGACCCAGTACTTC.

The sample holds one count of this clonotype. This chain connects TRBV29-1 to TRBJ2-1, with D possibly matching TRBD1 (6 bases). The CDR3 consists of 16 residues. Germline V gives CDR1 SQVTM, CDR2 ANQGSEA. Trimming removed 3 bases at V and 4 bases at J, with 19 bases between. CDR3 protein: CSVELMGEGVYNEQFF. CDR3 coding DNA: TGCAGCGTTGAGTTGATGGGAGAGGGGGTATACAATGAGCAGTTCTTC.

The chain recombines TRBV10-3 with TRBJ2-3, with 7 bases lining up with TRBD1. J was trimmed by 2 bases and V by 0 bases; bases with no gene match: 17. This CDR3 spans 20 amino acids. Germline CDR1 is ENHRY and CDR2 is SYGVKD. The CDR3 DNA is TGTGCCATCAGTGAGTCGCCCTCTCGGCGGCGACAGGGCCTCACAGATACGCAGTATTTT. The encoded protein is CAISESPSRRRQGLTDTQYF.

This clonotype appeared once. One base away lies a much larger clone, so this may be a sequencing read error. The chain combines TRBV7-8 with TRBJ2-3, with D unresolved. Germline V gene data show CDR1 as SGHVS and CDR2 as FQNEAQ. This CDR3 has 11 amino acids. Here the CDR3 reads CASSQGDTKYF. The DNA of the CDR3 is TGTGCCAGCAGTCAAGGAGATACGAAGTATTTT.

This clonotype has more than one count but fewer than ten. V and J are TRBV28 and TRBJ2-2; a weak D match, TRBD1 (6 bases). Germline V gene lookup returns CDR1 MDHEN and CDR2 SYDVKM. The CDR3 consists of 17 residues. Trimming took 2 bases from V and 0 from J, leaving 13 bases between them. The DNA of the CDR3 is TGTGCCAGCAGTTTACTGCGACAGGAACCGAACACCGGGGAGCTGTTTTTT. Translated: CASSLLRQEPNTGELFF.

There are many counts of this clonotype. The chain couples TRBV18 to TRBJ2-7; 15 nucleotides match TRBD2. CDR3 size: 18 residues. From germline, CDR1 is KGHSH and CDR2 LQKENI. V was pared by 4 bases and J by 0 bases, with 7 bases of the junction left unmatched. In DNA, the CDR3 is TGTGCCAGCTCACAACTCGGGACTAGCGGGGGGATCTCCTACGAGCAGTACTTC. Translation gives CASSQLGTSGGISYEQYF. Filled out from reference TRBV18 and TRBJ2-7, the complete variable domain reads NAGVMQNPRHLVRRRGQEARLRCSPMKGHSHVYWYRQLPEEGLKFMVYLQKENIIDESGMPKERFSAEFPKEGPSILRIQQVVRGDSAAYFCASSQLGTSGGISYEQYFGPGTRLTVT.

The chain joins TRBV11-2 to TRBJ2-7; D is perhaps TRBD1 (6 bases). The CDR3 totals 14 residues. The V end lost 0 bases, the J end lost 6 bases, and 12 bases lay between the germline ends. Germline assignment: CDR1 SGHAT and CDR2 FQNNGV. CDR3 sequence reads: CASSLELGAVEQYV. The CDR3 coding sequence is TGTGCCAGCAGCTTAGAGCTGGGGGCGGTCGAGCAGTACGTC.

The rearrangement uses TRBV12-3 or TRBV12-4 and TRBJ1-4; 7 bases map to TRBD1. V dropped 3 bases and J dropped 5; count of bases not matched to a gene: 6. The CDR3 extends over 15 amino acids. CDR3 DNA sequence: TGTGCCAGCAGTTTCCGACAGGGTACCAATGAAAAACTGTTTTTT. Its protein product is CASSFRQGTNEKLFF.